Below, 2 T cell receptor beta chains from the same sample are listed, as sequenced in a study of T-cell memory formation after mild COVID-19. In TCRdb, the 5' RACE reads were re-called with MiXCR into one record per CDR3 protein. The sample yields around 530,000 distinct CDR3 sequences, less than 25% seen once. The sequenced sample consisted of PBMCs or a T cell subset sorted from them (not recorded which). Receptors were obtained from an adult woman who had mild COVID-19 (a few samples of this study predate the infection). Cell type and time point are not known.

V and J are TRBV7-7 and TRBJ1-2; unclear D gene. Trimming left V 5 bases short and J 7 bases short, with 20 bases between. There are 15 residues in the CDR3. Germline values: CDR1 SSHAT, CDR2 FNYEAQ (reference sequence). CDR3 sequence reads: CASSVNIDRVRGYTF. The DNA of the CDR3 is TGTGCCAGCAGCGTTAATATAGACCGAGTTCGTGGCTACACCTTC.

The chain links TRBV11-2 to TRBJ2-3; TRBD1 matches 12 bases. The germline V gene encodes CDR1 SGHAT and CDR2 FQNNGV. The CDR3 is 18 residues long. J was trimmed by 1 base and V by 5 bases; bases with no gene match: 10. DNA for the CDR3: TGTGCCAGCAGCCCCCGAGGGACAGGGGGCGCCGGCACAGATACGCAGTATTTT. Its protein is CASSPRGTGGAGTDTQYF.